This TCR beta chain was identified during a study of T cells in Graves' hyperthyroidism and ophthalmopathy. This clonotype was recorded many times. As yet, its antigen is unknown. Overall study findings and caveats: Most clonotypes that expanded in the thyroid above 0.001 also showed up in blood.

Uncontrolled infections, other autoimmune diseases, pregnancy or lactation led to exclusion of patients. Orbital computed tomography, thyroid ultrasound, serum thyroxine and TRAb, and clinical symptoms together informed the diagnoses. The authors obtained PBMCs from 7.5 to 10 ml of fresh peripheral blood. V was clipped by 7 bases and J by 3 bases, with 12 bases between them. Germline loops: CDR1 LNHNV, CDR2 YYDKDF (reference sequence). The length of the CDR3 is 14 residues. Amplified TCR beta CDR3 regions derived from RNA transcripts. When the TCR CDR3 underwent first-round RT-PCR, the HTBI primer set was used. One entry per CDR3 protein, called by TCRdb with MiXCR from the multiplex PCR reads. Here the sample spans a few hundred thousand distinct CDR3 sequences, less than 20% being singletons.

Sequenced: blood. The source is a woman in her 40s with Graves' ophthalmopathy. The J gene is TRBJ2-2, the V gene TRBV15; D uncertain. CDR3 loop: CATIGELHTGELFF. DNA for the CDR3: TGTGCCACCATAGGCGAACTACACACCGGGGAGCTGTTTTTT. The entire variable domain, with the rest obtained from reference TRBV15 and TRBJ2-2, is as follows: DAMVIQNPRYQVTQFGKPVTLSCSQTLNHNVMYWYQQKSSQAPKLLFHYYDKDFNNEADTPDNFQSRRPNTSFCFLDIRSPGLGDTAMYLCATIGELHTGELFFGEGSRLTVL.